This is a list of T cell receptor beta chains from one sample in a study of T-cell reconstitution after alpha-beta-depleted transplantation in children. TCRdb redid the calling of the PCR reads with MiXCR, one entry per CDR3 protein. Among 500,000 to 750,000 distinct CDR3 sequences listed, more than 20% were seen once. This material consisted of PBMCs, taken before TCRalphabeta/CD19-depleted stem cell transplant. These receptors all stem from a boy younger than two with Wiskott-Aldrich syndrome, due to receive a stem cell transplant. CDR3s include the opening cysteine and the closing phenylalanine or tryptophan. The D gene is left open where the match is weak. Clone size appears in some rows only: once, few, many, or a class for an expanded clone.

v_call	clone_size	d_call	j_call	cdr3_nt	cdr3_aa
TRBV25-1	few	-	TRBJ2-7	TGTGCCAGTTTAGCGGCCTCCTACGAGCAGTACTTC	CASLAASYEQYF
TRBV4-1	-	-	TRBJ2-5	TGCCCCAGCAGCCAAGAAAGGAAACCCCCGGCGTACTTC	CPSSQERKPPAYF
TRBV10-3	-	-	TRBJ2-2	TGTGCCATCAGCACTGTACGTACGGACACCGGGGAGCTGTTTTTT	CAISTVRTDTGELFF
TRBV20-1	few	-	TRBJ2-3	TGCAGTGCTGAGAGGTCACGCGATACGCAGTATTTT	CSAERSRDTQYF
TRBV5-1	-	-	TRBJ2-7	TGCGCCAGCAGCTTGGTTGGTGTAGGCAAGTACGAGCAGTACTTC	CASSLVGVGKYEQYF
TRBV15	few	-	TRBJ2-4	TGTGCCACCAGCAGAACAGGGGCGGGGGCCAAAAACATTCAGTACTTC	CATSRTGAGAKNIQYF
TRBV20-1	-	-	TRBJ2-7	TGCAGTGCTAGTACGGGTGGGGGTCGGGATTCCTACGAGCAGTACTTC	CSASTGGGRDSYEQYF
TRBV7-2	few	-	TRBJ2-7	TGTGCCAGCAGCTTAGAGCTAGCGCGCTCCTACGAGCAGTACTTC	CASSLELARSYEQYF
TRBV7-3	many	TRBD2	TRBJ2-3	TGTGCCAGCAGCTTACTGGCGCGGGGGTACACAGATACGCAGTATTTT	CASSLLARGYTDTQYF
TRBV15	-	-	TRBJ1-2	TGTGCCACCAGCAGAGATTCGGGCCCCCGTTACTTTGGCTACACCTTC	CATSRDSGPRYFGYTF
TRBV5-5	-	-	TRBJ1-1	TGTGCCAGCAGCTTGGAATACCAGGGCGCTAAAGCTTTCTTT	CASSLEYQGAKAFF
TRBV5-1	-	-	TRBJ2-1	TGCGCCAGCAGCGAACATAGGTTCGGCGAGCAGTTCTTC	CASSEHRFGEQFF
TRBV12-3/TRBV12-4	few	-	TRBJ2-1	TGTGCCAGCAGTTTAGTACTAGCTAGCAATGAGCAGTTCTTC	CASSLVLASNEQFF
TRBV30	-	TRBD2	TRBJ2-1	TGTGCCTGGAGGCCGGGACTAGGTGAGCAGTTCTTC	CAWRPGLGEQFF
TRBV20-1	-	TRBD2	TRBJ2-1	TGCAGTGCTAGAGCTCCTAGCGGGAGGCATGAGCAGTTCTTC	CSARAPSGRHEQFF
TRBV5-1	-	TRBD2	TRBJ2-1	TGCGCCAGCAGCAGAAAACTGGGGGAGGGCCTTTTGAATGAGCAGTTCTTC	CASSRKLGEGLLNEQFF
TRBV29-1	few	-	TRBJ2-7	TGCAGCGTTGAAGATAGAGGTCAGGGTACCTACGAGCAGTACTTC	CSVEDRGQGTYEQYF
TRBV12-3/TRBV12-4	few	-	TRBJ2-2	TGTGCCAGCAGTCGAGCCGGAACCGGGGCCGGGGAGCTGTTTTTT	CASSRAGTGAGELFF
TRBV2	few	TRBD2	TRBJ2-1	TGTGCCGGGAGCCCGGGACTAGCGGACAATGAGCAGTTCTTC	CAGSPGLADNEQFF
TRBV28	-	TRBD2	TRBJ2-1	TGTGCCAGCAGCCCTCTCCTCGGAGGGAGGGACAATGAGCAGTTCTTC	CASSPLLGGRDNEQFF
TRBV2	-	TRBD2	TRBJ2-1	TGTGCCAGCATTCCCCTGGGCGGGAGTTTATATGAGCAGTTCTTC	CASIPLGGSLYEQFF
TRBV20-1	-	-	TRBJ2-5	TGCAGTGCCCCCACCCAGGGAGGAGTGGAAGAGACCCAGTACTTC	CSAPTQGGVEETQYF
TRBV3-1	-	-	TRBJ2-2	TGTGCCAGCAGCCCGGGACTTCCAACCGGGGAGCTGTTTTTT	CASSPGLPTGELFF
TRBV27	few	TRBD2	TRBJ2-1	TGTGCCAGCAGTACTAGGACTAGCGGGAGATACAATGAGCAGTTCTTC	CASSTRTSGRYNEQFF
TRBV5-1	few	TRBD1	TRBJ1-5	TGCGCCAGCAGCAGAGGGGGCGAGGAAGCTAATCAGCCCCAGCATTTT	CASSRGGEEANQPQHF
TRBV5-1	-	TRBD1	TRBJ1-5	TGCGCCAGCAGCTTTTTTGGGCTGCGACAGGGCAGCAATCAGCCCCAGCATTTT	CASSFFGLRQGSNQPQHF
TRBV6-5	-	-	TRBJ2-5	TGTGCCAGCAGTTACTCGGACTCATTCGAAGAGACCCAGTACTTC	CASSYSDSFEETQYF
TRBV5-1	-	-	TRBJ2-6	TGCGCCAGCAGCATAACAGGGCTGGCTGGGGCCAACGTCCTGACTTTC	CASSITGLAGANVLTF
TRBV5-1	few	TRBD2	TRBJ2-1	TGCGCCAGCAGCTTGAGCGGGATCGTCTCCTACAATGAGCAGTTCTTC	CASSLSGIVSYNEQFF
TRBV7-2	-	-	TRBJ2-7	TGTGCCAGCAGCGAACTGCAGGGTAACGAGCAGTACTTC	CASSELQGNEQYF
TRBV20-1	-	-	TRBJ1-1	TGCAGTGCGACTCGGGACCCCACCGACACTGAAGCTTTCTTT	CSATRDPTDTEAFF
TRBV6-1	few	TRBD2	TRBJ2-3	TGTGCCAGCAGTGCCCGACTAGCCGAAGATACGCAGTATTTT	CASSARLAEDTQYF
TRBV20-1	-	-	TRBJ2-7	TGCAGTGCTACCTCAGGGTCCGGTGGGAGAGTAAGCGAGCAGTACTTC	CSATSGSGGRVSEQYF
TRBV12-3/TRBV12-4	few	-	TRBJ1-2	TGTGCCAGCAGTCCCGGGGGAGGGGACTATGGCTACACCTTC	CASSPGGGDYGYTF
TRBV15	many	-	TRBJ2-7	TGTGCCACCAGCAGAGATCCGGGGTACGAGCAGTACTTC	CATSRDPGYEQYF
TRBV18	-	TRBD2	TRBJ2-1	TGTGCCAGCTCACCACGGGTAGCGGGAGAGCAGTTCTTC	CASSPRVAGEQFF
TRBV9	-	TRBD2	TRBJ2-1	TGTGCCAGCAGCGACGGACTAGCGGGGGACAATGACCAGTTCTTC	CASSDGLAGDNDQFF
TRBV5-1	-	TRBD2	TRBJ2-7	TGCGCCAGCAGCTTGCCAGCGGGAGGGCCGGTCGAGCAGTACTTC	CASSLPAGGPVEQYF
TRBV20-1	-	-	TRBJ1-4	TGCAGTGCCCCAAGGGGCGGTGAAAAACTGTTTTTT	CSAPRGGEKLFF
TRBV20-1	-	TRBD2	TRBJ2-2	TGCAGTGCTAGACGTAGCGGGAGGATCAACACCGGGGAGCTGTTTTTT	CSARRSGRINTGELFF
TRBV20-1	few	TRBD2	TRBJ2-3	TGCAGTGCTAGGAGGGGGGCGGGAGGGACCACAGATACGCAGTATTTT	CSARRGAGGTTDTQYF
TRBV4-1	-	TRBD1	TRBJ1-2	TGCGCCAGCAGCCAAGATAATGGGAAAGGGGGCGCCGGTGGCTACACCTTC	CASSQDNGKGGAGGYTF
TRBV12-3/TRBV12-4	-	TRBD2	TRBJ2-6	TGTGCCAGCAGTTTAAACTTTGGACAGCGGGGGAACTCTGGGGCCAACGTCCTGACTTTC	CASSLNFGQRGNSGANVLTF
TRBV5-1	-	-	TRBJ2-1	TGCGCCAGCAGGTGGGGACTTAGCTCCTACAATGAGCAGTTCTTC	CASRWGLSSYNEQFF
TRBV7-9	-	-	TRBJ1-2	TGTGCCAGCAGCTTAGCGCGTTCCGGGTCTGGCTACACCTTC	CASSLARSGSGYTF
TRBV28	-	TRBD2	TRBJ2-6	TGTGCCAGCAGTTTCTTTGGGGGGGCTGGGGCCAACGTCCTGACTTTC	CASSFFGGAGANVLTF
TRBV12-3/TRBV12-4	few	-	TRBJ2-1	TGTGCCAGCAGTACCACCCGAAGGAGTAACAATGAGCAGTTCTTC	CASSTTRRSNNEQFF
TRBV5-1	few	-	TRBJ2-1	TGCGCCAGCAGCTTCAGTAACCCCTGGGGGGATGAGCAGTTCTTC	CASSFSNPWGDEQFF
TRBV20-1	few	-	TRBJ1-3	TGCAGTGCTAGGCTGGGTTCATGGGGAAACACCATATATTTT	CSARLGSWGNTIYF
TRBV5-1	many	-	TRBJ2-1	TGCGCCAGCAGCTCCGGAAGAAATGAGCAGTTCTTC	CASSSGRNEQFF
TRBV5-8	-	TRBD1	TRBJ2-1	TGTGCCAGCAGCCACCCCGGGACAGGGTTCAATGAGCAGTTCTTC	CASSHPGTGFNEQFF
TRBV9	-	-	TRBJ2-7	TGTGCCAGCAGCGTTGGGGCTAGCATCTCCTACGAGCAGTACTTC	CASSVGASISYEQYF
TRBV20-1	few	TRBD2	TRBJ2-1	TGCAGTGCTAGACCTGGGACCGGGACTAGCGGATACAATGAGCAGTTCTTC	CSARPGTGTSGYNEQFF
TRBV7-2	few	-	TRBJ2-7	TGTGCCAGCAGCTTAGCCGCCAGGGTCCACGAGCAGTACTTC	CASSLAARVHEQYF
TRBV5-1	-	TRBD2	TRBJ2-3	TGCGCCAGCAGCTTCGAAGCGGGAGATTGGAATACGCAGTATTTT	CASSFEAGDWNTQYF
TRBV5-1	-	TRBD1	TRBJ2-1	TGCGCCAGCAGCCTCGGGACAGGTCCCTCCAATGAGCAGTTCTTC	CASSLGTGPSNEQFF
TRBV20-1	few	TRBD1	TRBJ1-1	TGCAGTGCTAGGGGACAGGGCGGCCCCTACCTCATGAACACTGAAGCTTTCTTT	CSARGQGGPYLMNTEAFF
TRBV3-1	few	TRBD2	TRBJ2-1	TGTGCCAGCAGCCAAAGACTAGCGGCTTACAATGAGCAGTTCTTC	CASSQRLAAYNEQFF
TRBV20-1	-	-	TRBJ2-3	TGCAGTGCTAGAAGGGGCCTTACCCCATGGGATACGCAGTATTTT	CSARRGLTPWDTQYF